The 11 T cell receptor beta chains below were found in one sample sequenced in a study of shared clonotypes between healthy human individuals. Sequencing was performed with immunoSEQ multiplex PCR; in TCRdb, only in-frame clones are kept and a portion is missing. The sample records approximately 340,000 clones, roughly 70% being singletons. Sequencing was performed on memory CD4+ T cells sorted from blood. Subset indicated: CD45RA-negative fraction. The receptors here all came from a young man in good health.

Written as DNA, the CDR3 is TGTGCCACCAGCAGAGTCCTGGGAGCTAACTATGGCTACACCTTC. This sequence encodes CATSRVLGANYGYTF. The chain recombines TRBV15 with TRBJ1-2; D uncertain. The germline V and J ends were trimmed by 1 base and 0 bases, with 9 bases remaining between them. Germline V gene sequence: CDR1 LNHNV, CDR2 YYDKDF (reference sequence). This CDR3 is 15 amino acids long.

The chain couples TRBV18 to TRBJ1-4, with 8 bases lining up with TRBD1. V was clipped by 4 bases and J by 0 bases; unmatched bases: 1. This CDR3 has 15 amino acids. CDR1 is KGHSH and CDR2 is LQKENI in the germline V gene. The CDR3 DNA sequence: TGTGCCAGCTCACAGGGACAGGCAACTAATGAAAAACTGTTTTTT. It specifies CASSQGQATNEKLFF.

The J gene is TRBJ1-2, the V gene TRBV28; TRBD1 is a possible D gene (6 bases). The V gene's germline CDR1 is MDHEN and CDR2 SYDVKM. The CDR3 totals 15 residues. Trimming cost V 9 bases and J 8 bases, with 25 bases left between them. This CDR3 reads CASRDKNFQKWGYTF. The CDR3 coding sequence is TGTGCCAGTCGGGACAAGAATTTTCAGAAATGGGGCTACACCTTC.

The J gene is TRBJ1-3, the V gene TRBV11-2, with D unclear. V lost 5 bases, J lost 0 bases, and 11 bases lay in between. CDR3 length: 15 amino acids. Germline V gene sequence: CDR1 SGHAT, CDR2 FQNNGV. CDR3 residues: CASSPEAYSGNTIYF. The DNA for the CDR3 is TGTGCCAGCAGCCCCGAAGCTTACTCTGGAAACACCATATATTTT. Full variable domain (missing parts from reference TRBV11-2 and TRBJ1-3): EAGVAQSPRYKIIEKRQSVAFWCNPISGHATLYWYQQILGQGPKLLIQFQNNGVVDDSQLPKDRFSAERLKGVDSTLKIQPAKLEDSAVYLCASSPEAYSGNTIYFGEGSWLTVV.

The chain recombines TRBV15 with TRBJ2-3; 11 bases fit TRBD2. Germline assignment: CDR1 LNHNV and CDR2 YYDKDF (reference sequence). The CDR3 loop spans 17 amino acids. Germline trimming cut 5 bases from V and 0 bases from J; bases unmatched to any gene: 7. The CDR3 nucleotides read TGTGCCACCAGCTACACCCGGACTAGCGGGAGCACAGATACGCAGTATTTT. Translation gives CATSYTRTSGSTDTQYF.

V and J are TRBV10-1 and TRBJ2-1; tentative D call: TRBD2 (6 bases). CDR1 and CDR2 (germline): WNHNN, SYGVQD (reference sequence). This CDR3 is built from 14 residues. The germline V and J ends were trimmed by 4 bases and 5 bases, with 12 bases remaining between them. CDR3 loop: CASSAGGTDNEQFF. The CDR3 DNA is TGCGCCAGCAGTGCCGGGGGTACGGACAATGAGCAGTTCTTC.

This clone was picked up a small number of times. The chain uses TRBV7-9 and TRBJ2-7, with TRBD2 matching 9 bases. V dropped 4 bases and J dropped 3; count of bases not matched to a gene: 16. This CDR3 is built from 18 residues. Germline CDR1 SEHNR, CDR2 FQNEAQ (reference sequence). In DNA, the CDR3 is TGTGCCAGCAGCTCAAGCAGGCTAGCGGGGAGATTAGGCTACGAGCAGTACTTC. It translates to CASSSSRLAGRLGYEQYF.

This chain uses TRBV19 with TRBJ1-5; D is possibly TRBD1 (5 bases). The CDR3 loop spans 17 amino acids. V gave up 6 bases and J gave up 1 base, with 19 bases separating them. CDR1 and CDR2 from the germline V gene are LNHDA and SQIVND (reference sequence). The CDR3 loop is CASSPGTGVRSNQPQHF. In DNA form, the CDR3 reads TGTGCCAGTAGCCCCGGAACAGGAGTTAGAAGCAATCAGCCCCAGCATTTT.

CDR3 loop: CASSYGTSGDNEQFF. CDR3 nucleotide sequence: TGTGCCAGCAGCTACGGGACTAGCGGAGACAATGAGCAGTTCTTC. The J gene is TRBJ2-1, the V gene TRBV11-2; TRBD2 matches at 11 bases. This CDR3 contains 15 residues. V dropped 4 bases and J dropped 5; count of bases not matched to a gene: 4. Per germline, CDR1 SGHAT and CDR2 FQNNGV.

The chain couples TRBV5-6 to TRBJ2-2; D is ambiguous. Trimming cost V 0 bases and J 5 bases, with 14 bases left between them. This CDR3 has 16 amino acids. In germline, CDR1 is SGHDT, CDR2 YYEEEE. The CDR3 region is CASSLVSGPGTGELFF. The CDR3 bases are TGTGCCAGCAGCTTGGTTAGTGGGCCCGGTACCGGGGAGCTGTTTTTT.

The chain couples TRBV27 to TRBJ2-5; no reliable D call. CDR1 and CDR2 from the germline V gene are MNHEY and SMNVEV (reference sequence). V lost 4 bases and J 4 bases, leaving 19 bases between the germline ends. This CDR3 contains 16 residues. The DNA for the CDR3 is TGTGCCAGCAGTTCCCTTACCCAAGGGTATGGAGAGACCCAGTACTTC. Translation: CASSSLTQGYGETQYF.